The 8 T cell receptor beta chains presented below share a single source sample, sequenced in a study of early T cells in non-severe SARS-CoV-2 infection. Each CDR3 protein gets one entry after TCRdb re-called the 5' RACE reads with MiXCR. The sample shows 45,000 to 55,000 distinct CDR3 sequences, about 7.8% of them seen only once. Sequences were obtained from whole blood. The source is an adult who was a healthcare worker with PCR-confirmed SARS-CoV-2 infection or an uninfected control (not recorded which).

This clonotype was observed a few times. The chain carries TRBV28 and TRBJ2-7; D not certain. Germline assignment: CDR1 MDHEN and CDR2 SYDVKM. The V gene lost 2 bases and the J gene lost 4 bases, with 9 bases spanning the gap. CDR3 size: 13 residues. CDR3 region: CASSLRPRYEQYF. The CDR3 DNA is TGTGCCAGCAGTTTAAGGCCCCGATACGAGCAGTACTTC.

This clonotype was seen many times. The chain is built from TRBV13 and TRBJ1-1; TRBD1 aligns across 7 bases. The V and J ends lost 3 bases and 1 base, in that order; junction bases with no gene match: 2. CDR1 PRHDT and CDR2 FYEKMQ come from the germline V gene (reference sequence). The CDR3 totals 14 residues. The CDR3: CASSFNRGNTEAFF. CDR3 in DNA: TGTGCCAGCAGCTTTAACAGGGGGAACACTGAAGCTTTCTTT.

This clonotype was observed at least ten times. The J gene is TRBJ1-4, the V gene TRBV4-3; no firm D call. The V gene lost 1 base and the J gene lost 8 bases, with 5 bases spanning the gap. Germline loops: CDR1 LGHNA, CDR2 YSLEER. This CDR3 comprises 12 residues. CDR3 in DNA: TGCGCCAGCAGCCAAGTGGGGGAAAAACTGTTTTTT. Translating gives CASSQVGEKLFF.

The sample holds many counts of this clonotype. The rearrangement links TRBV6-2 or TRBV6-3 to TRBJ1-2; no reliable D call. Germline CDR1 and CDR2: MNHEY and SVGEGT. The CDR3 extends over 15 amino acids. Between the trimmed V and J ends, which lost 0 bases and 5 bases, there was a span of 13 bases. CDR3 region: CASSYSATQPYGYTF. The CDR3 region has the DNA TGTGCCAGCAGTTACTCGGCCACCCAACCATATGGCTACACCTTC.

The genes are TRBV6-5 and TRBJ2-7; 8 nucleotides align to TRBD1. This CDR3 is 13 amino acids long. Trimming removed 6 bases from V and 2 bases from J; junction bases left unmatched: 3. From germline, CDR1 is MNHEY and CDR2 SVGAGI. CDR3 nucleotide sequence: TGTGCCAGCAGGACCAGGGGGCCCTACGAGCAGTACTTC. Residues: CASRTRGPYEQYF.

This clonotype was observed a handful of times. The chain joins TRBV7-9 to TRBJ1-1, with TRBD1 matching over 7 bases. The germline V gene has CDR1 SEHNR and CDR2 FQNEAQ (reference sequence). V was pared by 6 bases and J by 6 bases, with 10 bases of the junction left unmatched. This CDR3 comprises 14 residues. CDR3 region: CASRAGTVDPEAFF. In nucleotides, the CDR3 is TGTGCCAGCAGAGCCGGGACAGTCGATCCTGAAGCTTTCTTT.

This clonotype occurred many times. This chain connects TRBV5-1 to TRBJ1-1, with D hard to call. This CDR3 has 13 amino acids. Trimming took 4 bases from V and 0 from J, leaving 7 bases between them. Germline loops: CDR1 SGHRS, CDR2 YFSETQ. The CDR3 DNA reads as TGCGCCAGCAGCAATATAATGAACACTGAAGCTTTCTTT. Encoded protein: CASSNIMNTEAFF.

This clonotype was detected many times. V usage is TRBV2 and J usage is TRBJ2-1; 9 nucleotides agree with TRBD1. CDR3 length: 14 amino acids. Germline V gene data show CDR1 as SNHLY and CDR2 as FYNNEI. The trim removed 4 bases at V and 7 bases at J, leaving 5 bases unmatched. CDR3 DNA sequence: TGTGCCAGCAGTGTTGGGGACAGGGTAAATGAGCAGTTCTTC. This codes for CASSVGDRVNEQFF.